This T cell receptor beta chain was identified in a study of STAT5B mutations in CD4+ large granular lymphocyte leukemia. This clone was observed a few times. Its antigen is unknown. A read error may account for a junction end that differs from germline. Study-level results: Main leukemic clonotypes were patient-specific, but around 25% appeared at low frequency elsewhere. 8/27 top patient clones versus 2/35 control clones were TRBV06-family.

Germline CDR1 and CDR2: SSHAT and FNYEAQ (reference sequence). The CDR3 loop spans 15 amino acids. Under the authors' procedure: Productive clonotypes were detectable down to 2.59 x 10-5 frequency. TCRdb keeps only in-frame clones here, not all; method: immunoSEQ multiplex PCR. The V and J calls and clone size come from that table; D and trimming were worked out from the DNA. The repertoire consists of tens of thousands of clones, with approximately 70% occurring once and the leading ten covering about 29%. This rearrangement joins TRBV7-7 to TRBJ2-7, with no clear D. The sequence was obtained from a human donor in good health. Sequenced sample: CD4+ T cells from blood buffy coats. As DNA, the CDR3 is TGTGCTAGCAGCTTCGCTCTCACCCTCTCCTACGAGCAGTACTTC. This translates into CASSFALTLSYEQYF. Together with reference TRBV7-7 and TRBJ2-7, the CDR3 gives the full variable domain: GAGVSQSPRYKVTKRGQDVTLRCDPISSHATLYWYQQALGQGPEFLTYFNYEAQPDKSGLPSDRFSAERPEGSISTLTIQRTEQRDSAMYRCASSFALTLSYEQYFGPGTRLTVT.